At least ten counts were recorded for the clone carrying this T cell receptor beta chain. What it binds is unknown. The CDR3 loop spans 14 amino acids. V was pared by 7 bases and J by 6 bases, with 14 bases between. Germline V gene lookup returns CDR1 SGDLS and CDR2 YYNGEE. Patients were all untreated before their thyroid surgery. This record comes from a study of metastatic and nonmetastatic thyroid tumors. Across the whole study: Repertoire comparisons spanned blood and tumor or nodule tissue from malignant and benign thyroid patients.

Study-level results: It was reported that TCR beta diversity was significantly higher in malignant thyroid tumors than benign nodules, in blood and tumor.

In the original workflow: Construction of a distant-metastasis classifier for papillary thyroid cancer relied on CDR3 differences across clinicopathological groups. From the PCR reads, TCRdb re-called clones with MiXCR. These V and J calls rely on TCRdb rather than the paper's analysis. The profile shows nearly 25,000 clones, 10% to 15% of them singletons. The J gene is TRBJ1-6, the V gene TRBV9; D gene uncertain. Sequencing was done on a sample of blood. This sequence originates from a female donor with papillary thyroid cancer or a benign thyroid nodule (not recorded which). Some clones in this sample may be carry-over from other donors' samples. CDR3: CASALGGTNSPLHF. The CDR3 nucleotides are TGTGCCAGCGCACTGGGCGGTACTAATTCACCCCTCCACTTT. Complete variable domain (other parts from reference TRBV9 and TRBJ1-6): DSGVTQTPKHLITATGQRVTLRCSPRSGDLSVYWYQQSLDQGLQFLIQYYNGEERAKGNILERFSAQQFPDLHSELNLSSLELGDSALYFCASALGGTNSPLHFGNGTRLTVT.